This T cell receptor (beta chain) was documented in a study of CD8+ T cells in alopecia areata. As for the study in general: Each of the treated patients was given oral tofacitinib, 5 to 10 mg twice daily, for moderate-to-severe alopecia areata. The study gave tofacitinib for 6 to 18 months, then 6 months off drug. Whole-study findings and limits: In scalp and blood during tofacitinib, many expanded lesional clones persisted.

Losses at the gene ends were 3 bases for V and 9 bases for J; bases not matched to a gene: 13. This CDR3 comprises 15 residues. Germline lookup yields CDR1 SQVTM and CDR2 ANQGSEA. TCR sequencing used cDNA made by reverse transcription of extracted RNA. Generated by immunoSEQ multiplex PCR, the TCRdb table keeps only in-frame clones and is missing some. The data hold 200,000 or so clones, with roughly 50% observed a single time. For this clone: The antigen remains undetermined.

Treatment here: oral pan-JAK inhibitor, 5-10 mg twice daily. The gene calls are TRBV29-1 and TRBJ2-1; 8 positions agree with TRBD2. Source: CD4+ T cells sorted from blood, taken at week 24, from a patient treated with tofacitinib. This receptor was taken from a human donor with alopecia areata. The CDR3 DNA reads as TGCAGCGTTGATCTCGTGACTAGCGCTTTGCGTGAGCAGTTCTTC. It specifies CSVDLVTSALREQFF.